Described below is a single TCR beta chain sequence and its context. Synthesis of cDNA was carried out by template-switch 5'RACE. The reaction used 10-nucleotide random UMIs. Each CDR3 protein gets one entry after TCRdb re-called the 5' RACE reads with MiXCR. The sample consists of roughly 56,000 distinct CDR3 sequences, roughly 10% of them appearing once. This specimen comes from a study of neurological immune-mediated disorders. Stored at -80 C, 2 million PBMCs were the source of the unsorted libraries. Germline loops: CDR1 MDHEN, CDR2 SYDVKM. Trimming took 5 bases from V and 0 from J, leaving 11 bases between them. The CDR3 loop spans 15 amino acids.

Sequencing was performed on PBMCs. V usage is TRBV28 and J usage is TRBJ1-5; D gene uncertain. The sequence was collected from a man between 60 and 75 years old in good health. The CDR3 here is CASSPPDYSNQPQHF. CDR3 nucleotides: TGTGCCAGCAGTCCCCCGGACTATAGCAATCAGCCCCAGCATTTT.